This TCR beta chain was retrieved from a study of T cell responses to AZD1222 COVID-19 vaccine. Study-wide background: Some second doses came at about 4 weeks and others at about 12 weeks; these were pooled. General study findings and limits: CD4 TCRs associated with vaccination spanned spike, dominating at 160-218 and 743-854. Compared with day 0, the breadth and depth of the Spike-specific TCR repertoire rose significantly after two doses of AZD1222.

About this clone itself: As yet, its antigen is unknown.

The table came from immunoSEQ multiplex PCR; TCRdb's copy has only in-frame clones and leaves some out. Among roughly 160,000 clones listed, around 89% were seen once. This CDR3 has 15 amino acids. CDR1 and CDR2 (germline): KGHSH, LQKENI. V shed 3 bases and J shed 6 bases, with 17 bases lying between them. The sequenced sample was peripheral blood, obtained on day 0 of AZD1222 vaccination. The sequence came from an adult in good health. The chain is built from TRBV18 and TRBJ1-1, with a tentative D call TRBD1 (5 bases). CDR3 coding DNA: TGTGCCAGCTCACCTCCGGGACCCCGAGGCGCTGAAGCTTTCTTT. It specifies CASSPPGPRGAEAFF.